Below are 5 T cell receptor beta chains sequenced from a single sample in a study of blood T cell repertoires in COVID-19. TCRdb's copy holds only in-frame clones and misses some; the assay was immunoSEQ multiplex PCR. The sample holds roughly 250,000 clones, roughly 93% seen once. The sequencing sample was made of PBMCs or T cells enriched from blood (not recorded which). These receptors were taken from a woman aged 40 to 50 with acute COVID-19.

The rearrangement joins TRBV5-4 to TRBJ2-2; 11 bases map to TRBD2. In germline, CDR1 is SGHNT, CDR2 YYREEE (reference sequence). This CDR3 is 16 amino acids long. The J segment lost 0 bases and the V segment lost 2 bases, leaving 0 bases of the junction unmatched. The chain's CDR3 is CASSLLAGANTGELFF. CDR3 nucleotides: TGTGCCAGCAGCTTACTAGCGGGAGCGAACACCGGGGAGCTGTTTTTT.

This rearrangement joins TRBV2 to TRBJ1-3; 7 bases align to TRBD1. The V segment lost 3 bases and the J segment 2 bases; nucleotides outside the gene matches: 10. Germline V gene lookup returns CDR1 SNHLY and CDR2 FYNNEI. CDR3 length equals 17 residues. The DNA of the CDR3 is TGTGCCAGCAGTGAGGGACAGCCGGGGCGCCCTGGAAACACCATATATTTT. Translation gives CASSEGQPGRPGNTIYF.

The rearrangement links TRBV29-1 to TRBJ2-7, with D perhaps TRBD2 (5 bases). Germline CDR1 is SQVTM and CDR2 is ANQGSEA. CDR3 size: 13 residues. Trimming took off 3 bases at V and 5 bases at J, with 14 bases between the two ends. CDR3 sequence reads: CSVDHPSHHEQYF. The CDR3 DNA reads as TGCAGCGTTGATCATCCTAGCCACCACGAGCAGTACTTC.

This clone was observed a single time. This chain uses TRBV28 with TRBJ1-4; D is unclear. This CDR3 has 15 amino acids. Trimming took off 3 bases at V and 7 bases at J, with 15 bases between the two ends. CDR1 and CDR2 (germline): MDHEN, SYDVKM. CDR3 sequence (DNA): TGTGCCAGCAGTTTCCCTTTAGGTTCGGGTGAAAAACTGTTTTTT. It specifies CASSFPLGSGEKLFF.

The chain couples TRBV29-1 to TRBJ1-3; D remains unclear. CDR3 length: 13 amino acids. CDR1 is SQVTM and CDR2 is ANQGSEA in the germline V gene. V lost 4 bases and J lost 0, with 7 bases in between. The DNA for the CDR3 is TGCAGCGTTGCGGTTTCCTCTGGAAACACCATATATTTT. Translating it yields CSVAVSSGNTIYF.